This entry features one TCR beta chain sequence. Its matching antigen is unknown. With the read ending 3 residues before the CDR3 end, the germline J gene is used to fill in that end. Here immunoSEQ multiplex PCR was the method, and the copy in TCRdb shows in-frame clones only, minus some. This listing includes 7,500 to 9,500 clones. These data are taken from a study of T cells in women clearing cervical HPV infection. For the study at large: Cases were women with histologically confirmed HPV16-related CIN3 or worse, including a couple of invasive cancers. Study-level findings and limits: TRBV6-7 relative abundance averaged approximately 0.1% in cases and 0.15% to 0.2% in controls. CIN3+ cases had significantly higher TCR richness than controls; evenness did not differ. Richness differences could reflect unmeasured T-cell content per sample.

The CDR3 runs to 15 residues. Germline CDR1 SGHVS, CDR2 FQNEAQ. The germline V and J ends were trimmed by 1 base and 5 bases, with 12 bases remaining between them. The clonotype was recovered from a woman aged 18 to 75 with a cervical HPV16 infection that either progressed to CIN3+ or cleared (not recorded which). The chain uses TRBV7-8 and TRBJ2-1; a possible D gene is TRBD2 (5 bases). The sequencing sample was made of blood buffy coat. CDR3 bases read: TGTGCCAGCAGCTTAGTTTCTAGCCCAGACAATGAG. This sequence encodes CASSLVSSPDNE. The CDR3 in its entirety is CASSLVSSPDNEQFF.